These 15 T cell receptor beta chains came from one sample sequenced in a study of cytomegalovirus exposure and HLA in healthy donors. Researchers ran the PCR with 60 Vbeta and 13 Jbeta primers. The data were produced by immunoSEQ multiplex PCR, yet TCRdb's version contains in-frame clones alone and is incomplete. The top ten clones hold less than 3.5% of a sample with some 180,000 clones, 75% to 80% of them seen once. Sequenced: PBMCs. The receptors were gathered from a female donor in good health and CMV-seronegative.

The gene calls are TRBV5-6 and TRBJ2-7; weak D call: TRBD1 (6 bases). V lost 4 bases to trimming and J lost 6 bases, with 17 bases between them. Looked up from germline, CDR1 is SGHDT and CDR2 is YYEEEE. The CDR3 is 14 residues long. CDR3 bases: TGTGCCAGCAGCCCCGGTGGGGGCGTTGTCGAGCAGTACTTC. It encodes CASSPGGGVVEQYF. The full variable domain, with the rest looked up from reference TRBV5-6 and TRBJ2-7, is DAGVTQSPTHLIKTRGQQVTLRCSPKSGHDTVSWYQQALGQGPQFIFQYYEEEERQRGNFPDRFSGHQFPNYSSELNVNALLLGDSALYLCASSPGGGVVEQYFGPGTRLTVT.

J is TRBJ2-3 and V is TRBV5-6, with 15 bases aligning to TRBD2. V shed 5 bases and J 2 bases; nucleotides not matched to a gene: 3. Per germline, CDR1 SGHDT and CDR2 YYEEEE. The CDR3 has 16 residues. This chain's CDR3 is CASSRTSGGVTDTQYF. For the CDR3, the DNA is TGTGCCAGCAGTCGGACTAGCGGGGGGGTCACAGATACGCAGTATTTT.

The gene calls are TRBV18 and TRBJ2-5; 14 nucleotides match TRBD2. Matching the DNA end better, TRBJ2-7 makes the J call doubtful. Germline loops: CDR1 KGHSH, CDR2 LQKENI. The CDR3 runs to 15 residues. CDR3 nucleotides: TGTGCCAGCTCAGAGGAGACTAGCGGGAGGGGCGAGCAGTACTTC. Its protein product is CASSEETSGRGEQYF.

The chain is built from TRBV7-9 and TRBJ1-2, with TRBD1 identical over 7 bases. V was clipped by 7 bases and J by 4 bases; unmatched bases: 9. The germline V gene has CDR1 SEHNR and CDR2 FQNEAQ (reference sequence). The CDR3 runs to 14 residues. CDR3 in amino acids: CASNRQGLGYGYTF. The CDR3 DNA reads as TGTGCCAGCAATCGACAGGGTTTAGGCTATGGCTACACCTTC.

The chain couples TRBV6-1 to TRBJ2-3; a possible D gene is TRBD2 (7 bases). The CDR3 covers 14 residues. Germline CDR1 reads MNHNS; CDR2 reads SASEGT. V was pared by 6 bases and J by 2 bases, with 12 bases between. CDR3 sequence: CASRRGGPTDTQYF. The DNA for the CDR3 is TGTGCCAGCAGAAGGGGGGGGCCCACAGATACGCAGTATTTT.

V gene TRBV2 combines with J gene TRBJ1-3; D is ambiguous. Per the germline V gene, CDR1 is SNHLY and CDR2 is FYNNEI. V was cut by 7 bases and J by 3 bases, with 13 bases left in between. The CDR3 has 14 residues. The CDR3 bases are TGTGCCAGCAACCCGCAAGGCGGTGGAAACACCATATATTTT. Translated: CASNPQGGGNTIYF.

The chain carries TRBV9 and TRBJ2-3; 7 bases fit TRBD2. Germline CDR1 reads SGDLS; CDR2 reads YYNGEE. The junction had 13 bases not matched to a gene; V was cut back by 4 bases and J by 5 bases. This CDR3 comprises 16 residues. CDR3 sequence: CASSPRSSGVLDTQYF. The CDR3 bases are TGTGCCAGCAGCCCCCGGTCTAGCGGAGTCTTAGATACGCAGTATTTT.

The chain recombines TRBV5-1 with TRBJ2-7; 8 bases match TRBD2. Per germline, CDR1 SGHRS and CDR2 YFSETQ. This CDR3 is built from 15 residues. After removal of 0 bases from V and 1 base from J, the junction contained 3 bases not matched to a gene. DNA for the CDR3: TGCGCCAGCAGCTTGGGCGGGGGGCCTTCCTACGAGCAGTACTTC. Translation gives CASSLGGGPSYEQYF.

The chain is built from TRBV11-3 and TRBJ2-5; D is perhaps TRBD1 (6 bases). CDR1 and CDR2 (germline): SGHNT, YENEEA. Trimming took off 5 bases at V and 5 bases at J, with 15 bases between the two ends. The CDR3 runs to 14 residues. Here the CDR3 reads CASSVGRGGETQYF. In DNA, the CDR3 is TGTGCCAGCAGCGTTGGCAGGGGCGGCGAGACCCAGTACTTC.

The V gene is TRBV4-1, the J gene TRBJ2-7; 12 bases fit TRBD2. The CDR3 totals 14 residues. V dropped 4 bases and J dropped 11; count of bases not matched to a gene: 9. Germline V CDR1 and CDR2: MGHRA, YSYEKL. The CDR3 spells CASSRLAGVNVKYF. Here the CDR3 DNA reads TGCGCCAGCAGCCGACTAGCGGGAGTGAATGTAAAGTACTTC.

This chain joins TRBV27 and TRBJ1-6; D possibly corresponds to TRBD1 (5 bases). CDR3 size: 13 residues. Deletions cut 6 bases from V and 9 bases from J, with 12 bases between. The germline V gene encodes CDR1 MNHEY and CDR2 SMNVEV (reference sequence). CDR3: CASSRGGFSPLHF. The CDR3 bases are TGTGCCAGCAGCCGGGGGGGGTTTTCACCCCTCCACTTT.

This rearrangement joins TRBV6-1 to TRBJ2-3; TRBD1 agrees at 10 bases. The CDR3 totals 15 residues. Trimming cost V 7 bases and J 6 bases; bases outside gene matches: 10. Germline CDR1 and CDR2: MNHNS and SASEGT. This CDR3 reads CASNRQGASPDTQYF. The CDR3 region has the DNA TGTGCCAGCAATAGACAGGGGGCGAGTCCGGATACGCAGTATTTT.

This clone was counted once. The gene calls are TRBV18 and TRBJ2-7; 10 bases match TRBD1. J was trimmed by 6 bases and V by 2 bases; bases with no gene match: 4. Germline V gene sequence: CDR1 KGHSH, CDR2 LQKENI. This CDR3 is 14 amino acids long. In DNA, the CDR3 is TGTGCCAGCTCACCATCGACAGGGGGCTCCGAGCAGTACTTC. Protein product: CASSPSTGGSEQYF.

This chain connects TRBV28 to TRBJ2-7, with TRBD2 identical over 12 bases. The germline CDR1 and CDR2 sequences are MDHEN and SYDVKM. V lost 5 bases and J lost 6; bases outside the gene matches: 8. CDR3 length: 15 residues. The CDR3: CASSPGLAGSAEQYF. The CDR3 DNA reads as TGTGCCAGCAGTCCCGGACTAGCGGGATCAGCCGAGCAGTACTTC.

V usage is TRBV7-9 and J usage is TRBJ2-5, with 8 nucleotides matching TRBD2. The V segment lost 3 bases and the J segment 1 base; nucleotides outside the gene matches: 4. The CDR3 totals 15 residues. Germline CDR1 SEHNR, CDR2 FQNEAQ (reference sequence). CDR3 protein: CASSFRLAGQETQYF. DNA of the CDR3: TGTGCCAGCAGCTTCAGGCTAGCGGGCCAAGAGACCCAGTACTTC.